The 16 T cell receptor beta chains presented below share a single source sample, sequenced in a study of blood T cell repertoires in COVID-19. Measured with immunoSEQ multiplex PCR; TCRdb has only the in-frame clones, and not every one. The sample records some 74,000 clones, around 87% being singletons. The specimen was peripheral blood. The origin of the receptors is a man aged 50 to 60 with active COVID-19.

This clone has more than one count but fewer than ten. The chain employs TRBV10-2 and TRBJ2-4; no clear D. There are 14 residues in the CDR3. Germline-derived CDR1 and CDR2 are WSHSY and SAAADI. V gave up 2 bases and J gave up 2 bases, with 7 bases separating them. The CDR3 region has the DNA TGCGCCAGCAGTGAGGGGCATCCCAAAAACATTCAGTACTTC. This codes for CASSEGHPKNIQYF.

DNA for the CDR3: TGTGCCAGCAGGAGAACAGGGGAAGACACCGGGGAGCTGTTTTTT. Translated: CASRRTGEDTGELFF. The chain couples TRBV6-5 to TRBJ2-2, with 7 bases matching TRBD1. The J segment lost 3 bases and the V segment lost 6 bases, leaving 7 bases of the junction unmatched. The germline V gene has CDR1 MNHEY and CDR2 SVGAGI. The CDR3 length is 15 residues.

This clone has just a few counts. This chain uses TRBV2 with TRBJ1-4; D perhaps matches TRBD1 (5 bases). Deletions cut 8 bases from V and 7 bases from J, with 11 bases between. The CDR3 covers 12 residues. Germline CDR1 reads SNHLY; CDR2 reads FYNNEI. The CDR3 loop is CASSLGGEKLFF. The CDR3 nucleotides read TGTGCCAGCTCTCTGGGGGGTGAAAAACTGTTTTTT.

The chain couples TRBV7-2 to TRBJ2-5, with 8 nucleotides matching TRBD2. The CDR3 has 15 amino acids. CDR1 and CDR2 (germline): SGHTA, FQGNSA. After removal of 5 bases from V and 5 bases from J, the junction contained 10 bases not matched to a gene. Here the CDR3 DNA reads TGTGCCAGCAGCGGAGAGGCGGGAGGCCCGGAGACCCAGTACTTC. Residues: CASSGEAGGPETQYF.

For this clone: Compared with germline, one end of the junction differs, possibly owing to a read error. This chain uses TRBV28 with TRBJ1-4, with D perhaps matching TRBD1 (6 bases). Germline V lookup: CDR1 MDHEN, CDR2 SYDVKM. The CDR3 is 15 amino acids. The CDR3 here is CASSSLQGNIEELFF. For the CDR3, the DNA is TGTGCCAGCAGTTCACTACAGGGAAATATTGAAGAACTGTTTTTT.

This clone was found once. The chain recombines TRBV12-3 or TRBV12-4 with TRBJ2-7, with 10 bases matching TRBD2. This CDR3 spans 13 amino acids. V lost 9 bases, J lost 3 bases, and 5 bases stayed unmatched. The CDR3 loop is CASGTSDIYEQYF. In nucleotides, the CDR3 is TGTGCCAGTGGGACTAGCGACATCTACGAGCAGTACTTC.

V is TRBV19 and J is TRBJ2-1; 7 positions agree with TRBD2. V was pared by 8 bases and J by 7 bases, with 5 bases of the junction left unmatched. Germline CDR1 is LNHDA and CDR2 is SQIVND (reference sequence). This CDR3 comprises 12 residues. CDR3 amino acids: CASGRVGNEQFF. CDR3 DNA sequence: TGTGCCAGTGGGAGGGTTGGAAATGAGCAGTTCTTC.

This chain uses TRBV4-3 with TRBJ2-3; D not certain. The CDR3 is 19 amino acids. Looked up from germline, CDR1 is LGHNA and CDR2 is YSLEER. V was clipped by 4 bases and J by 4 bases, with 27 bases between them. CDR3: CASSLTSADFSVFSDTQYF. CDR3 sequence (DNA): TGCGCCAGCAGCCTGACCTCCGCCGACTTTAGTGTGTTTTCAGATACGCAGTATTTT.

The V call is TRBV7-2, the J call TRBJ2-7, with 8 bases identical to TRBD1. This CDR3 has 14 residues. V lost 5 bases to trimming and J lost 6 bases; unmatched junction nucleotides: 9. Germline CDR1 and CDR2: SGHTA and FQGNSA. CDR3 sequence reads: CASSPGGQGAEQYF. CDR3 nucleotide sequence: TGTGCCAGCAGCCCTGGGGGCCAGGGGGCCGAGCAGTACTTC. Looking up the rest from reference TRBV7-2 and TRBJ2-7 gives the full variable domain: GAGVSQSPSNKVTEKGKDVELRCDPISGHTALYWYRQSLGQGLEFLIYFQGNSAPDKSGLPSDRFSAERTGGSVSTLTIQRTQQEDSAVYLCASSPGGQGAEQYFGPGTRLTVT.

The chain carries TRBV7-3 and TRBJ1-3; the D gene is possibly TRBD1 (5 bases). Trimming removed 1 base from V and 0 bases from J, with 10 bases in between. CDR1 and CDR2 from the germline V gene are SGHTA and FQGTGA. The CDR3 loop spans 16 amino acids. CDR3 residues: CASSLNTGLSGNTIYF. DNA for the CDR3: TGTGCCAGCAGCTTAAACACAGGCCTCTCTGGAAACACCATATATTTT.

The chain joins TRBV6-5 to TRBJ2-3; D gene ambiguous. Germline V CDR1 and CDR2: MNHEY, SVGAGI. The CDR3 is made up of 14 amino acids. Between the trimmed V and J ends, which lost 2 bases and 1 base, there was a span of 7 bases. Here the CDR3 reads CASSYLLRTDTQYF. DNA for the CDR3: TGTGCCAGCAGTTACCTCCTACGCACAGATACGCAGTATTTT.

The J gene is TRBJ2-7, the V gene TRBV7-2, with 8 bases lining up with TRBD1. The length of the CDR3 is 14 residues. J lost 2 bases, V lost 7 bases, and 7 bases had no gene match. Germline CDR1 and CDR2: SGHTA and FQGNSA. As DNA, the CDR3 is TGTGCCAGCACAATTCAACAGGGGGCCTACGAGCAGTACTTC. Translation: CASTIQQGAYEQYF.

V and J are TRBV7-9 and TRBJ1-4; D is undetermined. This CDR3 has 12 amino acids. V dropped 5 bases and J dropped 14 bases, with 15 bases sitting between them. Germline V CDR1 and CDR2: SEHNR, FQNEAQ (reference sequence). This CDR3 reads CASSPEGSLLFF. CDR3 bases: TGTGCCAGCAGCCCGGAGGGAAGTTTGCTGTTTTTT.

The rearrangement links TRBV7-8 to TRBJ1-6, with D possibly TRBD1 on 5 matching bases. CDR1 and CDR2 from the germline V gene are SGHVS and FQNEAQ. V was trimmed by 5 bases and J by 7 bases, leaving 18 bases between them. This CDR3 has 16 amino acids. Here the CDR3 DNA reads TGTGCCAGCAGCCGAGGGGCGGGGAGTGGGAATTCACCCCTCCACTTT. Its translation: CASSRGAGSGNSPLHF.

The CDR3 loop is CASSQNPGDKNIQYF. The CDR3 bases are TGTGCCAGCAGTCAGAATCCGGGGGACAAAAACATTCAGTACTTC. The chain recombines TRBV2 with TRBJ2-4, with a weak D call TRBD2 (6 bases). Between the trimmed V and J ends, which lost 5 bases and 3 bases, there was a span of 14 bases. The CDR3 runs to 15 residues. Germline V gene lookup returns CDR1 SNHLY and CDR2 FYNNEI.

The J gene is TRBJ2-6, the V gene TRBV5-4; D unclear. CDR1 SGHNT and CDR2 YYREEE come from the germline V gene (reference sequence). CDR3 length equals 16 residues. V shed 0 bases and J shed 3 bases, with 10 bases lying between them. The CDR3 DNA reads as TGTGCCAGCAGCTTGGAGTCGAGAGGTGGGGCCAACGTCCTGACTTTC. Protein product: CASSLESRGGANVLTF.